This T cell receptor beta chain was recovered during a study of blood T cell repertoires in COVID-19. Turning to the study itself: T cells, B-cell-depleted T cells, or PBMCs supplied cDNA or gDNA.

Participants, about 18 to 95 years old, spanned 25 or so US areas. Germline V gives CDR1 SGHRS, CDR2 YFSETQ. CDR3 length: 14 residues. The V end lost 3 bases, the J end lost 6 bases, and 10 bases lay between the germline ends. Authors' data handling: From reference gene primer amplification, estimates of nucleated cell counts were derived. Clones were read by immunoSEQ multiplex PCR, and TCRdb kept only the in-frame ones, dropping some. From that table come the V and J calls and clone size; the DNA was used to work out D and trimming. The data contain about 160,000 clones, about 86% of them singletons.

This chain links TRBV5-1 with TRBJ2-6; a weak D match, TRBD1 (5 bases). The clonotype was recovered from a woman between 50 and 59 years old in a cohort exposed to, infected with or recovered from COVID-19 (not recorded which). The sequencing input was PBMCs or T cells enriched from blood (not recorded which). Here the CDR3 DNA reads TGCGCCAGCAGCTACGACAGTTCGGCCAACGTCCTGACTTTC. This sequence encodes CASSYDSSANVLTF. The variable domain in full, with the rest retrieved from reference TRBV5-1 and TRBJ2-6, is KAGVTQTPRYLIKTRGQQVTLSCSPISGHRSVSWYQQTPGQGLQFLFEYFSETQRNKGNFPGRFSGRQFSNSRSEMNVSTLELGDSALYLCASSYDSSANVLTFGAGSRLTVL.